These 7 T cell receptor beta chains share one sample of origin, sequenced in a study of cytomegalovirus exposure and HLA in healthy donors. Profiling relied on immunoSEQ multiplex PCR, and the TCRdb table lists in-frame clones only, not all of them. Of some 150,000 clones in the sample, 70% to 90% were seen once. The sample comprised PBMCs. Receptor source: a young woman in good health and CMV-seropositive.

In DNA form, the CDR3 reads TGCGCCACTTCTCGGGGGGACGTCACAGATACGCAGTATTTT. It encodes CATSRGDVTDTQYF. The chain couples TRBV5-1 to TRBJ2-3, with 7 nucleotides matching TRBD2. Germline V gene data show CDR1 as SGHRS and CDR2 as YFSETQ. V dropped 9 bases and J dropped 2; count of bases not matched to a gene: 9. This CDR3 comprises 14 residues.

Only one count was recorded for this clone. This sequence joins TRBV7-2 and TRBJ1-2; 10 nucleotides match TRBD1. The germline V gene has CDR1 SGHTA and CDR2 FQGNSA. Trimming cost V 5 bases and J 4 bases; bases outside gene matches: 7. The CDR3 has 15 residues. The CDR3: CASSPRQGAVYGYTF. The DNA of the CDR3 is TGTGCCAGCAGCCCTAGACAGGGGGCGGTCTATGGCTACACCTTC. Combining the CDR3 with reference TRBV7-2 and TRBJ1-2 gives the whole variable domain GAGVSQSPSNKVTEKGKDVELRCDPISGHTALYWYRQSLGQGLEFLIYFQGNSAPDKSGLPSDRFSAERTGGSVSTLTIQRTQQEDSAVYLCASSPRQGAVYGYTFGSGTRLTVV.

This chain connects TRBV7-2 to TRBJ2-7, with 10 bases that match TRBD1. Germline assignment: CDR1 SGHTA and CDR2 FQGNSA. This CDR3 region has 13 residues. V lost 5 bases, J lost 11 bases, and 9 bases stayed unmatched. CDR3 sequence: CASSQRQGAKEYF. As DNA, the CDR3 is TGTGCCAGCAGCCAGCGACAGGGGGCGAAAGAGTACTTC.

The V and J genes are TRBV5-6 and TRBJ1-1; 10 bases map to TRBD1. V trimming: 4 bases; J trimming: 0 bases; junction bases outside the gene matches: 9. Germline values: CDR1 SGHDT, CDR2 YYEEEE. This CDR3 is built from 17 residues. CDR3 sequence reads: CASSPLAGTGVNTEAFF. CDR3 DNA: TGTGCCAGCAGCCCCTTGGCCGGGACAGGGGTGAACACTGAAGCTTTCTTT.

The chain couples TRBV30 to TRBJ2-1, with 12 positions matching TRBD2. The CDR3 loop spans 15 amino acids. Germline trimming cut 3 bases from V and 7 bases from J; bases unmatched to any gene: 7. The germline V gene has CDR1 GTSNPN and CDR2 SVGIG (reference sequence). DNA for the CDR3: TGTGCCTGGAGCTCCGGACTAGCGGGGCTGAATGAGCAGTTCTTC. It translates to CAWSSGLAGLNEQFF.

The chain has TRBV30 and TRBJ2-1; tentative D call: TRBD1 (5 bases). V lost 0 bases, J lost 2 bases, and 14 bases lay in between. This CDR3 has 16 residues. CDR1 and CDR2 from the germline V gene are GTSNPN and SVGIG (reference sequence). The CDR3 DNA is TGTGCCTGGAGTGTGTTAGGGGCAGGTACCTACAATGAGCAGTTCTTC. Amino acid sequence: CAWSVLGAGTYNEQFF.

This chain connects TRBV30 to TRBJ1-1; D ambiguous. V was cut by 2 bases and J by 0 bases, with 19 bases left in between. This CDR3 contains 17 residues. In germline, CDR1 is GTSNPN, CDR2 SVGIG (reference sequence). The CDR3 reads CAWSTRRSQIMNTEAFF. CDR3 sequence (DNA): TGTGCCTGGAGTACCCGACGGAGTCAAATTATGAACACTGAAGCTTTCTTT.